This T cell receptor beta chain is drawn from a study of regulatory T cells in long-lasting Graves disease. In building TCR beta libraries, iRepertoire HTBI primers were used together with Arm-PCR of CDR3 regions. TCRdb reprocessed the multiplex PCR reads via MiXCR and lists one record per CDR3 protein. The data show a few hundred thousand distinct CDR3 sequences, with under 25% seen just once and around 13% held by the top ten. Trimming removed 3 bases at V and 8 bases at J, with 16 bases between. The CDR3 consists of 14 residues. Germline values: CDR1 MDHEN, CDR2 SYDVKM. This clonotype was counted ten times or more. Time point specified: persistent/refractory GD, antithyroid drugs over 5 years with positive TRAb. Making the TCR library involved RNA that had been extracted from PBMCs. Xi'an, China, was home to the endocrinology department that provided patients.

The chain uses TRBV28 and TRBJ1-1; D call uncertain. The source is a female donor with Graves disease. Sequenced material: peripheral blood mononuclear cells (PBMCs), taken when the disease was refractory, from a patient treated with antithyroid drugs. Here the CDR3 reads CASSFSGDTAEAFF. Here the CDR3 DNA reads TGTGCCAGCAGTTTCAGTGGGGATACCGCCGAAGCTTTCTTT.